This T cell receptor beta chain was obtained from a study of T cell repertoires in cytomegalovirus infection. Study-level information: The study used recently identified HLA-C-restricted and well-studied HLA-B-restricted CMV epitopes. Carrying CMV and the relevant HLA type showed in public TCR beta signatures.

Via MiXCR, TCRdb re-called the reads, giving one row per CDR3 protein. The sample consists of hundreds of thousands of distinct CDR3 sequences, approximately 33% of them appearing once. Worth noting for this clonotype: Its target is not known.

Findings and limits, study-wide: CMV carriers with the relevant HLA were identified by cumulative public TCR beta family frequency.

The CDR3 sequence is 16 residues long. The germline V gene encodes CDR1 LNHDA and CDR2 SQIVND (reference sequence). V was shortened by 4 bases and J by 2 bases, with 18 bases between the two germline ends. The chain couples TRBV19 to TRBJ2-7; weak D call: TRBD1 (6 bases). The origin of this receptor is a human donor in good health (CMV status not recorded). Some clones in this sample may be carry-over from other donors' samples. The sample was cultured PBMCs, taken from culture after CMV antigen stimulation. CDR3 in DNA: TGTGCCAGTAGTAGGAGAATCGGGACAACCACCTACGAGCAGTACTTC. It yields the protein CASSRRIGTTTYEQYF.